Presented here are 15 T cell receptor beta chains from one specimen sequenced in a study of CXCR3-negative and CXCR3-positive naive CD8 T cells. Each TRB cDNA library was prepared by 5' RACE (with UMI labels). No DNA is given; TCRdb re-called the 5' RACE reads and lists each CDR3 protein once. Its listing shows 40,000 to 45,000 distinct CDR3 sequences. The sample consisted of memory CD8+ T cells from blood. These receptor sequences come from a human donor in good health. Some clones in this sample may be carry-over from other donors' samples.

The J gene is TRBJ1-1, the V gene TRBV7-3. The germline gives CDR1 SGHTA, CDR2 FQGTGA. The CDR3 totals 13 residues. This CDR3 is CASSLFKSTEAFF.

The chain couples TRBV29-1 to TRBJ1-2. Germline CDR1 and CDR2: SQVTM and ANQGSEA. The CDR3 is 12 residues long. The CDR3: CSVVREGGDYTF.

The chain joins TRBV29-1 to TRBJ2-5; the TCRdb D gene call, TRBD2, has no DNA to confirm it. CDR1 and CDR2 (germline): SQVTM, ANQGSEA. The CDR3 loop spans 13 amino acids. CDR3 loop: CSVVPGGAETQYF. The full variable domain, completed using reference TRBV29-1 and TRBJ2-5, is SAVISQKPSRDICQRGTSLTIQCQVDSQVTMMFWYRQQPGQSLTLIATANQGSEATYESGFVIDKFPISRPNLTFSTLTVSNMSPEDSSIYLCSVVPGGAETQYFGPGTRLLVL.

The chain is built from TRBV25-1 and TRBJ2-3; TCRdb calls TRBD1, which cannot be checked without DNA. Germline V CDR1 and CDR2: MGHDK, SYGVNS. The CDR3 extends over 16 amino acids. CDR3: CASLGYHSAGTDTQYF.

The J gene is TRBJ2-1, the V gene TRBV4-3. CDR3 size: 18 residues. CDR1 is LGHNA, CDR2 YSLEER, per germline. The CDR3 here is CASSQAGAATSYYNEQFF.

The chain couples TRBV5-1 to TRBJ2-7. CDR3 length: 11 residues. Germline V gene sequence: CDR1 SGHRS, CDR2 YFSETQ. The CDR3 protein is CASSLGHGEYF.

CDR3 protein: CASSPTGDPGNTIYF. The rearrangement links TRBV7-6 to TRBJ1-3; TCRdb's D call of TRBD1 is untestable without DNA. The CDR3 contains 15 residues. CDR1 and CDR2 (germline): SGHVS, FNYEAQ.

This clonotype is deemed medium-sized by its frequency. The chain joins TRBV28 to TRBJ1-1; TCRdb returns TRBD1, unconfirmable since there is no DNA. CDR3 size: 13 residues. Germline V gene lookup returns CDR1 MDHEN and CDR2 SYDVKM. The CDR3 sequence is CASSAQGVGEAFF.

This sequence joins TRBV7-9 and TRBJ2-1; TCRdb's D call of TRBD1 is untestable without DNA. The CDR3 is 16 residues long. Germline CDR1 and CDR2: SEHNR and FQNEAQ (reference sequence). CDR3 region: CASSPRTGGTYNEQFF. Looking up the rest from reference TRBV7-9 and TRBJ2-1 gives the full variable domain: DTGVSQNPRHKITKRGQNVTFRCDPISEHNRLYWYRQTLGQGPEFLTYFQNEAQLEKSRLLSDRFSAERPKGSFSTLEIQRTEQGDSAMYLCASSPRTGGTYNEQFFGPGTRLTVL.

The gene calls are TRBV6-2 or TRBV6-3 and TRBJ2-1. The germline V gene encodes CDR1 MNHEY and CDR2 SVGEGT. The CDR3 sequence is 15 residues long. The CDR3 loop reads CASSYVAGFYNEQFF.

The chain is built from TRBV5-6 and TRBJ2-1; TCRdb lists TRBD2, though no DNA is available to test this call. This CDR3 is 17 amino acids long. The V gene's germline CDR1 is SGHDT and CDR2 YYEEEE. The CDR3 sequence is CASSLRALGDWYNEQFF.

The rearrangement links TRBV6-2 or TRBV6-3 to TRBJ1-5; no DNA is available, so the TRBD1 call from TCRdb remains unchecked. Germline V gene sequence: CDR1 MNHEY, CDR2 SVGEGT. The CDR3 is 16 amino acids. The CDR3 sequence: CASSYLDSYSNQPQHF.

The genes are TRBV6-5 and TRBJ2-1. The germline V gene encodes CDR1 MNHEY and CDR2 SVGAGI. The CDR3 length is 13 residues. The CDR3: CASSYGVSNEQFF.

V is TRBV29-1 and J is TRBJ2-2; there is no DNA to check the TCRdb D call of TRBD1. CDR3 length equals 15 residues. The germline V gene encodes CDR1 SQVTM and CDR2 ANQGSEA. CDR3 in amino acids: CSVPRDGTNTGELFF.

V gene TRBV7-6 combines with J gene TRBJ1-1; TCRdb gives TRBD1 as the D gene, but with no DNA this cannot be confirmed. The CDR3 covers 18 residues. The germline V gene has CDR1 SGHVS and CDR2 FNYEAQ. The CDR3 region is CASSLTDRGELGHTEAFF.